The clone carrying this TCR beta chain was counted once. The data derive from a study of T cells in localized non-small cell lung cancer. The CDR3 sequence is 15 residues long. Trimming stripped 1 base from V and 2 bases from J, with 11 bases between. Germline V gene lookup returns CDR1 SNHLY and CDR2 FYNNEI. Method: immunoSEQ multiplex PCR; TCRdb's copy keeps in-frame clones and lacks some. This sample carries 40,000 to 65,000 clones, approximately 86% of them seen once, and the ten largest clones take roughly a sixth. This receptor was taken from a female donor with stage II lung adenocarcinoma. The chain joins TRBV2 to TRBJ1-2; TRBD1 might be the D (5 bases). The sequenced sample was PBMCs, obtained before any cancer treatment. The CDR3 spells CASSEEGRTNYGYTF. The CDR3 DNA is TGTGCCAGCAGTGAAGAGGGACGGACAAACTATGGCTACACCTTC.